This T cell receptor (beta chain) was found in a study of OX40 agonist ivuxolimab in advanced cancers. CDR3 size: 13 residues. Germline V gene data show CDR1 as LNHDA and CDR2 as SQIVND (reference sequence). Trimming pared 3 bases from V and 3 bases from J, leaving 8 bases between. Using immunoSEQ multiplex PCR, the repertoire was profiled, and TCRdb retains in-frame clones only, with some absent. This table holds 45,000 to 60,000 clones, roughly 89% found once. The source is an adult with an advanced solid tumor such as melanoma, head and neck, liver or kidney cancer. Sample: CD4+ or CD8+ T cells sorted from blood, taken in a trial of the OX40 agonist ivuxolimab. This chain joins TRBV19 and TRBJ1-1, with D tentatively TRBD1 (6 bases). In nucleotides, the CDR3 is TGTGCCAGTAGTATCTACAGGGACACTGAAGCTTTCTTT. Translation: CASSIYRDTEAFF.